Listed below are T cell receptor beta chains from one sample, sequenced in a study of blood T cell repertoires in COVID-19. TCRdb keeps only in-frame clones here, not all; method: immunoSEQ multiplex PCR. The data contain around 180,000 clones, 82% of them singletons. Sample: peripheral blood. The receptor set was obtained from an elderly woman with active or convalescent COVID-19. Both conserved end residues are trimmed from each CDR3. D genes are given only for firm matches. For some rows the clone size is stated as once, few or many, or as a class when expanded; others skip it.

v_call clone_size d_call cdr3_aa
TRBV5-1 once - ASSLLGSGALGYT
TRBV11-2 - TRBD2 ASSLGLAGVGTDTQY
TRBV4-1 - - ASRPWEEGGGTEAF
TRBV24-1 - - ATSDPIDYGYT
TRBV5-5 - - ATGIGTSGNTIY
TRBV12-3/TRBV12-4 - - ASSRWNTEAF
TRBV6-5 - - ASSYLGVNYEQY
TRBV19 - - ASSAGAQETQY
TRBV6-1 few - ASSERGTGYGYT
TRBV2 - - ASSENTGEETQY
TRBV7-2 - TRBD2 ASSLRAGGSWVSTDTQY
TRBV11-2 - - ASSLGGLGYT
TRBV19 - - ASSIRAQGGGYT
TRBV3-1/TRBV3-2 - - ASSQVLLTGTNYGYT
TRBV27 few - ASSFEHSGANVLT
TRBV2 - TRBD2 ASSEVAGGAQETQY
TRBV9 - - ASSTRGISNQPQH
TRBV27 - TRBD1 ASETGGKGNQPQH
TRBV5-5 - TRBD1 ASSWDRDYGYT
TRBV19 - - ASRPLPSTEAF
TRBV7-3 - TRBD2 ASSLAGLAGDPGRDEQF
TRBV6-2/TRBV6-3 - TRBD2 ASSYSMRTSGSFLGTDTQY
TRBV5-1 - TRBD1 ASSLSQGVYNEQF
TRBV2 - - ASLREPLLTIQETQY
TRBV7-9 - - ASSFGTNTEAF
TRBV2 - TRBD2 ASRVTSGQETQY
TRBV2 few TRBD1 ASARDRGGYT
TRBV2 few TRBD2 ASSKAGGSTDTQY
TRBV11-2 - - ASSPRLGGPNQPQH
TRBV5-1 - - ASTSGQGPPYEQY
TRBV21-1 - - ASSKSTGGPYEQY
TRBV5-1 - TRBD1 ASSASGTGGLLDTEAF